The rows below give T cell receptor beta chains drawn from one sample of a study of OX40 agonist ivuxolimab in advanced cancers. Using immunoSEQ multiplex PCR, the repertoire was profiled, and TCRdb retains in-frame clones only, with some absent. The table shows 65,000 to 95,000 clones, with around nine tenths occurring only once. The material sequenced was CD4+ or CD8+ T cells sorted from blood, taken in a trial of the OX40 agonist ivuxolimab. The receptor source for this set is an adult with an advanced solid tumor such as melanoma, head and neck, liver or kidney cancer. Each CDR3 is given with its conserved first and last residue. The order of the fields is D gene, clone size, J gene, V gene, CDR3 DNA, CDR3 protein. A D gene is named only where the DNA matches it firmly. Clone size is not always given. Where it is, it says once, few, many or a class for expanded clones.

- | - | TRBJ1-2 | TRBV19 | TGTGCCAGTACGTCCCAAAGCCGGAGGGCAGGGACTTTGAACTATGGCTACACCTTC | CASTSQSRRAGTLNYGYTF
TRBD1 | - | TRBJ2-7 | TRBV6-5 | TGTGCCAGCAGTTACTCGTATACAGGGGGCTACGAGCAGTACTTC | CASSYSYTGGYEQYF
TRBD2 | - | TRBJ2-7 | TRBV19 | TGTGCCAGTAGTATAGCGGGAGGAGGCTCCTACGAGCAGTACTTC | CASSIAGGGSYEQYF
- | - | TRBJ2-7 | TRBV6-5 | TGTGCCAGCAGTCGGGACCTAAAGGTCTACGAGCAGTACTTC | CASSRDLKVYEQYF
TRBD1 | - | TRBJ1-2 | TRBV6-5 | TGTGCCAGCAGTTCTGGACAGGGTCTTTTTGGCTACACCTTC | CASSSGQGLFGYTF
TRBD2 | - | TRBJ2-2 | TRBV7-3 | TGTGCCAGCAGCCCGCCGGGGGGAACTAACACCGGGGAGCTGTTTTTT | CASSPPGGTNTGELFF
TRBD1 | - | TRBJ2-2 | TRBV29-1 | TGCAGCGGCGGGACAGGGGCGGACGGGGAGCTGTTTTTT | CSGGTGADGELFF
- | - | TRBJ2-7 | TRBV11-1 | TGTGCCAGCAGCTTAAGGAGTGAGCAGTACTTC | CASSLRSEQYF
- | - | TRBJ2-3 | TRBV28 | TGTGCCAGCAGTCTATACGGAGACACAGATACGCAGTATTTT | CASSLYGDTDTQYF
- | - | TRBJ1-5 | TRBV30 | TGTGCCTGGAGTCGCGGCGGGGATAGCAATCAGCCCCAGCATTTT | CAWSRGGDSNQPQHF
- | - | TRBJ2-1 | TRBV14 | TGTGCCAGCAGCCGAATCGGCTACTCCTACAATGAGCAGTTCTTC | CASSRIGYSYNEQFF
- | - | TRBJ1-4 | TRBV28 | TGTGCCAGCAGTTTACTCTCCCGGACAACTAATGAAAAACTGTTTTTT | CASSLLSRTTNEKLFF
TRBD1 | - | TRBJ2-2 | TRBV11-3 | TGTGCCAGCACCCGACAGGGTGGGAACACCGGGGAGCTGTTTTTT | CASTRQGGNTGELFF
- | once | TRBJ2-3 | TRBV20-1 | TGCAGTGCCGACCGAGATACGCAGTATTTT | CSADRDTQYF
TRBD2 | - | TRBJ2-1 | TRBV29-1 | TGCAGCGTTTCCCGACTAGCCAATGAGCAGTTCTTC | CSVSRLANEQFF
TRBD1 | - | TRBJ2-4 | TRBV29-1 | TGCAGCGCACAACAGGGGGCCCGGAACATTCAGTACTTC | CSAQQGARNIQYF
TRBD2 | - | TRBJ2-2 | TRBV7-3 | TGTGCCAGCAGCGCCACAACGGGGACTAGCGGGAGTACCGGGGAGCTGTTTTTT | CASSATTGTSGSTGELFF
TRBD2 | - | TRBJ2-3 | TRBV11-2 | TGTGCCAGCAGCTTAGTTAGCGGGATCACAGATACGCAGTATTTT | CASSLVSGITDTQYF
- | - | TRBJ2-3 | TRBV11-2 | TGTGCCAGCAGCCCCCCGAACTTGCCATATACGCAGTATTTT | CASSPPNLPYTQYF
TRBD1 | - | TRBJ2-7 | TRBV7-2 | TGTGCCAGCAGCCAGGACAGGGCCGAGGAGCAGTACTTC | CASSQDRAEEQYF
- | - | TRBJ2-3 | TRBV29-1 | TGCAGCGTTGAGGTAACAGATACGCAGTATTTT | CSVEVTDTQYF
- | - | TRBJ2-1 | TRBV18 | TGTGCCAGCTCACCACAGGAGTGGCGCAATGAGCAGTTCTTC | CASSPQEWRNEQFF
TRBD1 | once | TRBJ1-4 | TRBV28 | TGTGCCAGCAGCAAACAGGGGGTTGATGAAAAACTGTTTTTT | CASSKQGVDEKLFF
- | - | TRBJ2-2 | TRBV7-3 | TGTGCCAGCAGCTTATTCTCCCTAGTGGGGGGCCGGACCGGGGAGCTGTTTTTT | CASSLFSLVGGRTGELFF
- | once | TRBJ2-5 | TRBV11-3 | TGTGCCAGCAGCGACCAACGTTTTGGGACCCAGTACTTC | CASSDQRFGTQYF
- | - | TRBJ2-7 | TRBV5-6 | TGTGCCAGCAGCGGGGACAAGCACGAGCAGTACTTC | CASSGDKHEQYF
- | once | TRBJ1-2 | TRBV19 | TGTGCCAGTAGTAGGGGTGAATATGGCTACACCTTC | CASSRGEYGYTF
TRBD2 | - | TRBJ2-7 | TRBV4-2 | TGTGCCAGCAGCCAAGTTGAGGCTAGCGGATACGAGCAGTACTTC | CASSQVEASGYEQYF
- | once | TRBJ2-7 | TRBV7-9 | TGTGCCAGCAGCCGACTCAGGGACGAGCAGTACTTC | CASSRLRDEQYF
- | - | TRBJ2-5 | TRBV29-1 | TGCAGCGTACGCTTGTACGGGAGTGAGACCCAGTACTTC | CSVRLYGSETQYF
TRBD1 | - | TRBJ2-1 | TRBV7-3 | TGTGCCAGCAGCTTGCATCCCGGGACAGGGTTTAATGAGCAGTTCTTC | CASSLHPGTGFNEQFF
- | - | TRBJ1-1 | TRBV13 | TGTGCCAGCAGCCTGGGGGCTAGCACTGAAGCTTTCTTT | CASSLGASTEAFF
- | - | TRBJ2-1 | TRBV2 | TGTGCCAGCAGTGAAACTATCCATGAGCAGTTCTTC | CASSETIHEQFF
TRBD2 | once | TRBJ2-1 | TRBV6-4 | TGTGCCAGCAGTCGGGACGGACTAGCGGGAGACAATGAGCAGTTCTTC | CASSRDGLAGDNEQFF
TRBD2 | once | TRBJ2-1 | TRBV7-3 | TGTGCCAGCAGCCCTAGCGGCGCAGCGCGGAACAATGAGCAGTTCTTC | CASSPSGAARNNEQFF
- | - | TRBJ2-5 | TRBV7-3 | TGTGCCAGCAGCTTAACCGGGAGTGGGGAGACCCAGTACTTC | CASSLTGSGETQYF
- | few | TRBJ1-1 | TRBV15 | TGTGCCACCAGCAGAGGAGGTGTCGTGAACACTGAAGCTTTCTTT | CATSRGGVVNTEAFF
TRBD1 | once | TRBJ2-7 | TRBV5-4 | TGTGCCAGCAGTCTCCCCGGGACAGGGGTCTACGAGCAGTACTTC | CASSLPGTGVYEQYF
- | - | TRBJ2-7 | TRBV7-9 | TGTGCCAGCAGCGGACGCTCCTACGAGCAGTACTTC | CASSGRSYEQYF
TRBD2 | - | TRBJ2-2 | TRBV5-5 | TGTGCCAGCAGCTTGGGACTAGCGGGTGGAGGCACCGGGGAGCTGTTTTTT | CASSLGLAGGGTGELFF
TRBD1 | - | TRBJ2-5 | TRBV18 | TGTGCCAGCTCATCGGACAGGGTCGAGACCCAGTACTTC | CASSSDRVETQYF
TRBD1 | - | TRBJ1-1 | TRBV6-6 | TGTGCCAGCAGCCAAGACAGGGGTAACACTGAAGCTTTCTTT | CASSQDRGNTEAFF
- | - | TRBJ2-1 | TRBV5-1 | TGCGCCAGCAGCTTACCTAGCGCCTACAATGAGCAGTTCTTC | CASSLPSAYNEQFF
- | - | TRBJ2-2 | TRBV2 | TGTGCCAGCTCCCGGACAGCTAACACCGGGGAGCTGTTTTTT | CASSRTANTGELFF
- | once | TRBJ2-1 | TRBV4-1 | TGCGCCAGCAGCCAAGAGGTCCTCGGTGAGCAGTTCTTC | CASSQEVLGEQFF
- | - | TRBJ2-5 | TRBV27 | TGTGCCAGCATCTCGAGCCCCCCGAAAGAGACCCAGTACTTC | CASISSPPKETQYF
- | few | TRBJ1-1 | TRBV28 | TGTGCCAGCAGTCCCCGGACAAAGGGGGCTTTCTTT | CASSPRTKGAFF
- | once | TRBJ2-5 | TRBV9 | TGTGCCAGCAGCGTAGGGCTTTTTCAAGAGACCCAGTACTTC | CASSVGLFQETQYF
- | - | TRBJ1-5 | TRBV30 | TGTGCCTGGAGTGGCGGGAGAAAATATAGCAATCAGCCCCAGCATTTT | CAWSGGRKYSNQPQHF
- | few | TRBJ1-2 | TRBV10-3 | TGTGCCACCGGGGACGGTTTCTATGGCTACACCTTC | CATGDGFYGYTF
- | - | TRBJ2-3 | TRBV29-1 | TGCAGCGTTGGGGATGGGACGCAGTATTTT | CSVGDGTQYF
- | - | TRBJ1-4 | TRBV9 | TGTGCCAGCAGCCAGGGGCCAACTAATGAAAAACTGTTTTTT | CASSQGPTNEKLFF
TRBD1 | - | TRBJ2-7 | TRBV11-2 | TGTGCCAGCAGCCAAGGGACAGGGTATTACGAGCAGTACTTC | CASSQGTGYYEQYF
- | - | TRBJ2-7 | TRBV11-1 | TGTGCCAGCAGCCCCTGGGCAGGCACCTACGAGCAGTACTTC | CASSPWAGTYEQYF
TRBD2 | - | TRBJ2-1 | TRBV7-7 | TGTGCTAGCAGCTTAGGAGCTAGCGGAAATGAGCAGTTCTTC | CASSLGASGNEQFF
- | - | TRBJ2-6 | TRBV19 | TGTGCCAGTAGTATGGATTTTTCGGGGGCGGAGGCCAACGTCCTGACTTTC | CASSMDFSGAEANVLTF
- | - | TRBJ2-5 | TRBV5-5 | TGTGCCAGCAGCGTCGGGCAGATAGAAGAGACCCAGTACTTC | CASSVGQIEETQYF